This TCR beta chain emerged from a study of T cells after yellow fever vaccination. CDR1 SEHNR and CDR2 FQNEAQ come from the germline V gene (reference sequence). The CDR3 has 14 residues. The V gene lost 5 bases and the J gene lost 6 bases, with 16 bases spanning the gap. At least ten counts were recorded for this clonotype. MiXCR, applied by TCRdb to the 5' RACE reads, yields one record per CDR3 protein. Here the sample spans fewer than 350,000 distinct CDR3 sequences, roughly 3.5% being singletons. The TCR comes from a man between 18 and 35 years old who received the YFV17D yellow fever vaccine. This chain connects TRBV7-9 to TRBJ1-2, with a weak D call TRBD1 (6 bases). Source: PBMCs, taken on the day of the yellow fever booster vaccination. This CDR3 reads CASSRRQEYDGYTF. CDR3 sequence (DNA): TGTGCCAGCAGCCGGCGACAGGAGTATGATGGCTACACCTTC.